Listed below are T cell receptor beta chains from one sample, sequenced in a study of blood T cell repertoires in COVID-19. Using immunoSEQ multiplex PCR, the repertoire was profiled, and TCRdb retains in-frame clones only, with some absent. Of about 310,000 clones in the sample, around nine tenths are singletons; the top ten hold about 9.9%. The sample was PBMCs or T cells enriched from blood (not recorded which). These receptors all stem from a woman aged 35 to 49 who had recovered from COVID-19. Both conserved end residues are part of each CDR3. D genes are given only for firm matches. For some rows the clone size is stated as once, few or many, or as a class when expanded; others skip it.

j_gene,abundance,d_gene,v_gene,CDR3aa,CDR3nt
TRBJ2-5,NA,TRBD1,TRBV5-6,CASSWPDRGGETQYF,TGTGCCAGCAGCTGGCCGGACAGGGGAGGAGAGACCCAGTACTTC
TRBJ1-5,NA,NA,TRBV4-3,CASSQDPRAAQPQHF,TGCGCCAGCAGCCAAGATCCCAGGGCCGCTCAGCCCCAGCATTTT
TRBJ2-5,NA,TRBD2,TRBV5-4,CASSLAGGGETQYF,TGTGCCAGCAGCCTAGCGGGAGGGGGGGAGACCCAGTACTTC
TRBJ2-2,NA,TRBD2,TRBV10-3,CATGSSGRNTGELFF,TGTGCCACGGGATCAAGCGGGAGAAACACCGGGGAGCTGTTTTTT
TRBJ2-1,NA,NA,TRBV5-1,CASSLDWQGRDNEQFF,TGCGCCAGCAGCTTAGATTGGCAGGGTCGCGACAATGAGCAGTTCTTC
TRBJ1-2,NA,NA,TRBV4-3,CASSPRADSEVANYGYTF,TGCGCCAGCAGCCCTAGAGCGGACAGCGAAGTAGCTAACTATGGCTACACCTTC
TRBJ2-5,NA,NA,TRBV2,CASIRFRQEETQYF,TGTGCCAGCATTCGATTTCGACAAGAAGAGACCCAGTACTTC
TRBJ1-3,NA,NA,TRBV7-2,CASSPDTPGNTIYF,TGTGCCAGCAGCCCGGACACTCCTGGAAACACCATATATTTT
TRBJ1-6,NA,NA,TRBV19,CASSISGDRNSPLHF,TGTGCCAGTAGTATTTCGGGGGATCGGAATTCACCCCTCCACTTT
TRBJ2-3,NA,TRBD2,TRBV28,CASRPPPGGGQDTQYF,TGTGCCAGCAGGCCTCCTCCGGGGGGGGGCCAAGATACGCAGTATTTT
TRBJ2-5,NA,TRBD1,TRBV11-3,CASSTDRGETQYF,TGTGCCAGCAGCACGGACAGGGGGGAGACCCAGTACTTC
TRBJ2-5,NA,NA,TRBV7-2,CASSFTGQETQYF,TGTGCCAGCAGCTTTACAGGGCAGGAGACCCAGTACTTC
TRBJ2-2,NA,TRBD2,TRBV7-9,CASSFTRGGNTGELFF,TGCGCCAGCAGCTTCACCCGGGGGGGCAACACCGGGGAGCTGTTTTTT
TRBJ1-2,NA,TRBD1,TRBV9,CASSVGQKEAYGYTF,TGTGCCAGCAGCGTGGGACAGAAGGAGGCCTATGGCTACACCTTC
TRBJ2-2,once,NA,TRBV25-1,CASSDGGNIGGELFF,TGTGCCAGCAGTGATGGCGGGAATATTGGCGGGGAGCTGTTTTTT
TRBJ2-7,NA,TRBD2,TRBV30,CAWSGGKAGVDEQYF,TGTGCCTGGAGTGGGGGTAAGGCGGGAGTAGACGAGCAGTACTTC
TRBJ1-1,NA,NA,TRBV28,CASSLTGSLGTEAFF,TGTGCCAGCAGTTTAACAGGGTCCCTGGGGACTGAAGCTTTCTTT
TRBJ2-7,NA,TRBD1,TRBV10-3,CAIIGQGQYEQYF,TGTGCCATCATCGGACAGGGTCAGTACGAGCAGTACTTC
TRBJ1-1,NA,NA,TRBV11-2,CASSLRGNTEAFF,TGTGCCAGCAGCTTACGGGGGAACACTGAAGCTTTCTTT
TRBJ2-1,NA,TRBD1,TRBV28,CASSGATGALNEQFF,TGTGCCAGCAGTGGGGCGACAGGGGCGCTAAATGAGCAGTTCTTC
TRBJ2-1,NA,TRBD2,TRBV15,CATSRGRGYNEQFF,TGTGCCACCAGCAGAGGGCGGGGGTACAATGAGCAGTTCTTC
TRBJ1-3,NA,NA,TRBV4-1,CASTSGSSGNTIYF,TGCGCCAGCACCTCCGGGAGTTCTGGAAACACCATATATTTT
TRBJ2-5,NA,TRBD2,TRBV7-2,CASKARGGQETQYF,TGTGCCAGCAAAGCTCGGGGGGGCCAGGAGACCCAGTACTTC
TRBJ2-7,NA,NA,TRBV5-4,CASSPGGSRSSYEQYF,TGTGCCAGCAGCCCCGGAGGTAGCCGGAGCTCCTACGAGCAGTACTTC
TRBJ2-6,few,NA,TRBV9,CASSVDLAFGANVLTF,TGTGCCAGCAGCGTAGATCTGGCCTTTGGGGCCAACGTCCTGACTTTC
TRBJ1-2,NA,TRBD1,TRBV11-3,CASSLISGQSSGYTF,TGTGCCAGCAGCTTAATTTCGGGACAGTCGTCGGGCTACACCTTC
TRBJ2-3,NA,TRBD2,TRBV6-5,CASRAREGPDTQYF,TGTGCCAGCAGAGCCCGGGAGGGGCCAGATACGCAGTATTTT
TRBJ1-4,once,TRBD1,TRBV19,CASSSHTGTGDEKLFF,TGTGCCAGTAGTTCGCACACCGGGACAGGGGATGAAAAACTGTTTTTT
TRBJ1-4,NA,NA,TRBV6-5,CASSYVRGGEKLFF,TGTGCCAGCAGTTACGTCCGGGGAGGTGAAAAACTGTTTTTT
TRBJ2-3,NA,NA,TRBV9,CASSVDGRGTDTQYF,TGTGCCAGCAGCGTAGATGGCAGGGGCACAGATACGCAGTATTTT
TRBJ1-6,NA,NA,TRBV19,CASNGAGRSSPLHF,TGTGCCAGTAATGGGGCCGGTCGAAGTTCACCCCTCCACTTT
TRBJ2-7,NA,TRBD2,TRBV30,CAWSRGGLSSYEQYF,TGTGCCTGGAGTCGGGGGGGCCTTAGCTCCTACGAGCAGTACTTC
TRBJ1-6,once,TRBD1,TRBV7-9,CASSPQGARNSPLHF,TGTGCCAGCAGCCCGCAGGGGGCGAGAAATTCACCCCTCCACTTT
TRBJ2-4,NA,NA,TRBV28,CASSLPRGIVAKNIQYF,TGTGCCAGCAGTCTCCCTCGCGGGATAGTAGCCAAAAACATTCAGTACTTC
TRBJ2-3,NA,NA,TRBV4-2,CASSQLRGEGLGPFTQYF,TGTGCCAGCAGCCAACTAAGGGGTGAAGGTCTAGGGCCTTTTACGCAGTATTTT
TRBJ2-1,NA,TRBD2,TRBV7-3,CASSLGHGTSGTEQFF,TGTGCCAGCAGCTTAGGACACGGGACTAGCGGGACTGAGCAGTTCTTC
TRBJ2-5,NA,TRBD1,TRBV2,CASQRDRGGQETQYF,TGTGCCAGCCAACGAGACAGGGGGGGGCAAGAGACCCAGTACTTC